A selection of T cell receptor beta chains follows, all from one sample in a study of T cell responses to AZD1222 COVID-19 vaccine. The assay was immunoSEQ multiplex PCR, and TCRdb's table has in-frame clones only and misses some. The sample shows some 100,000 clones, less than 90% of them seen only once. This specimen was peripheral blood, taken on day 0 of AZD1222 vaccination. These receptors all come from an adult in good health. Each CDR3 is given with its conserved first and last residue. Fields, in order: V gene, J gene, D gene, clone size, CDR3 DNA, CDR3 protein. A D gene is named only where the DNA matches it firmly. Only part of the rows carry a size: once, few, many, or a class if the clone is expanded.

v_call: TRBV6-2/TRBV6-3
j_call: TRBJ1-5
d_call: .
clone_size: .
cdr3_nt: TGTGCCAGCAGTTACCGGCGGGGGTCGGCGGATCAGCCCCAGCATTTT
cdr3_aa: CASSYRRGSADQPQHF

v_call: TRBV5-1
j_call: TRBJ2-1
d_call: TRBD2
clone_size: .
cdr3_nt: TGCGCCAGCGGAATCCTAGCGGGAGTAGGTGAGCAGTTCTTC
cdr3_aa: CASGILAGVGEQFF

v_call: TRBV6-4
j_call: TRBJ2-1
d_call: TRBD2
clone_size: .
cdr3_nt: TGTGCCAGCAGTAGGACTAGCGGCACTTACAATGAGCAGTTCTTC
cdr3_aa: CASSRTSGTYNEQFF

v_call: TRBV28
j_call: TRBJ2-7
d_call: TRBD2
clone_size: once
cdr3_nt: TGTGCCAGCAGATCGGGGACTAGCGGCTCCTACGAGCAGTACTTC
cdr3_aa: CASRSGTSGSYEQYF

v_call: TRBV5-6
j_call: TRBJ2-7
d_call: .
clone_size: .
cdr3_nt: TGTGCCAGCAGCTTCATCCCGACTAGTTACTACGAGCAGTACTTC
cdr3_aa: CASSFIPTSYYEQYF

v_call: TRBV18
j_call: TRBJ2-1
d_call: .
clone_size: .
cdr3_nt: TGTGCCAGCTCAGAATCACCCGGGACCAGCCCCAATGAGCAGTTCTTC
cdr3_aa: CASSESPGTSPNEQFF

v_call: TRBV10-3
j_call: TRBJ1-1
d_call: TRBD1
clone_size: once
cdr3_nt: TGTGCCATCAGTGAGTTGCTGACAGGGGGGGGGAACACTGAAGCTTTCTTT
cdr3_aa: CAISELLTGGGNTEAFF

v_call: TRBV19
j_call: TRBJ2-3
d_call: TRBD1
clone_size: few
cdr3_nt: TGTGCCAGTAAGGAGACAGGGGTCGAAGATACGCAGTATTTT
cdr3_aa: CASKETGVEDTQYF

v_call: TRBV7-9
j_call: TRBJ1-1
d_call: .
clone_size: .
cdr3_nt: TGTGCCAGCAGCCAAGGGGGTTTCGCTTTCTTT
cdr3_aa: CASSQGGFAFF

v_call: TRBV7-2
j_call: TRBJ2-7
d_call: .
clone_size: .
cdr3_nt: TGTGCCAGCAGATTGGGAGTTTCCTACGAGCAGTACTTC
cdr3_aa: CASRLGVSYEQYF

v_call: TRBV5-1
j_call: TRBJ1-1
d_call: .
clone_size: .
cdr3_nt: TGCGCCAGCAGCTTACCTCAGGGGAACACTGAAGCTTTCTTT
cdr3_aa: CASSLPQGNTEAFF

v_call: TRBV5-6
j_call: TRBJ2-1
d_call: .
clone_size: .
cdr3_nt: TGTGCCAGCAGCTTCGGGGGAAACTACTACAATGAGCAGTTCTTC
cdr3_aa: CASSFGGNYYNEQFF

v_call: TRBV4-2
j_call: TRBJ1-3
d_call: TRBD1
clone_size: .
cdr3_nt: TGTGCCAGCAGACAACATACAGGGGCCAGCTCTGGAAACACCATATATTTT
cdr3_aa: CASRQHTGASSGNTIYF

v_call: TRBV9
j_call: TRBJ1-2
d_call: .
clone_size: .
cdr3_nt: TGTGCCAGCAGCGTAGGGTATGGGAGGAACTATGGCTACACCTTC
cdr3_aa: CASSVGYGRNYGYTF

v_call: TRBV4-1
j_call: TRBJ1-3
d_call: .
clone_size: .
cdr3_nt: TGCGCCAGCAGCCAAGATTCGACAGATAGACTTGGAAACACCATATATTTT
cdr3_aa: CASSQDSTDRLGNTIYF

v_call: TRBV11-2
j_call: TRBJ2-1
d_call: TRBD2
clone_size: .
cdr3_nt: TGTGCCAGCAGCTTACAAGCGGGAGATTACAATGAGCAGTTCTTC
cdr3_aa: CASSLQAGDYNEQFF

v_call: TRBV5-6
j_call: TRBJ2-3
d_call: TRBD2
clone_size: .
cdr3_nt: TGTGCCAGCAGCGCACTAGCGGGAGGCACAGATACGCAGTATTTT
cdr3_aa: CASSALAGGTDTQYF

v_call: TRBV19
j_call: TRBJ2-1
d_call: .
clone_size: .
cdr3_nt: TGTGCCAGTAGTATGGGTAGTAACTACAATGAGCAGTTCTTC
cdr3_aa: CASSMGSNYNEQFF

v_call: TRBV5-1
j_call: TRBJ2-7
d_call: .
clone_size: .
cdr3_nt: TGCGCCAGCACTCCTTACGGGGCCTACGAGCAGTACTTC
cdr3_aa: CASTPYGAYEQYF

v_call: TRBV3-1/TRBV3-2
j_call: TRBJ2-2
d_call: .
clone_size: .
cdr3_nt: TGTGCCAGCACCCGGCAGAATAACGCGAACACCGGGGAGCTGTTTTTT
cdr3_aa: CASTRQNNANTGELFF

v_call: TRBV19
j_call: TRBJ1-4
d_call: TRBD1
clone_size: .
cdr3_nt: TGTGCCAGTAGTATACACAGGGGGGCTAATGAAAAACTGTTTTTT
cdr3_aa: CASSIHRGANEKLFF

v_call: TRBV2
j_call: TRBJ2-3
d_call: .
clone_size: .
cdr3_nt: TGTGCCAGCAGGGGAGCGGGAGATACGCAGTATTTT
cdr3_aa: CASRGAGDTQYF

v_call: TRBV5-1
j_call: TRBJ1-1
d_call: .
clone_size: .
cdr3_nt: TGCGCCAGCAGCACACCCACAGGGCTGAACACTGAAGCTTTCTTT
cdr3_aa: CASSTPTGLNTEAFF

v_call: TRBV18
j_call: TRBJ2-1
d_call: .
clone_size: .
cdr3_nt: TGTGCCAGCTCACCGATATCCCCGCCCGGAGAGCAGTTCTTC
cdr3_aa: CASSPISPPGEQFF

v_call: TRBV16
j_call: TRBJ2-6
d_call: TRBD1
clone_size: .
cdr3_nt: TGTGCCAGCAGCCATGGCCGGGACAGGGGTACTGGGGCCAACGTCCTGACTTTC
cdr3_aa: CASSHGRDRGTGANVLTF

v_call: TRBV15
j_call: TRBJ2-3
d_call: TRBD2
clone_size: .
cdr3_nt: TGTGCCACCAGCAGAGACAGGGCGGGGGCAGATACGCAGTATTTT
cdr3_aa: CATSRDRAGADTQYF

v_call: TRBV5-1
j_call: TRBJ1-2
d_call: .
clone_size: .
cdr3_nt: TGCGCCAGCAGCCCGGACCTGGTGGGGAACTATGGCTACACCTTC
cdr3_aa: CASSPDLVGNYGYTF

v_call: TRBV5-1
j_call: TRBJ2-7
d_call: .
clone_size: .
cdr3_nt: TGCGCCAGCAGCTTTTCGGAATACTCCTACGAGCAGTACTTC
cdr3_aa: CASSFSEYSYEQYF

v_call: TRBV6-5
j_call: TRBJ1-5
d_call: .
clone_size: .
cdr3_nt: TGTGCCAGCAGTCCTCGGGACGGTTCAGGGCAGCCCCAGCATTTT
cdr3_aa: CASSPRDGSGQPQHF